This T cell receptor (beta chain) is from a study of blood T cells in healthy people across ages. Study observations and caveats: Getting older went along with TCR beta diversity per million T cells dropping roughly linearly.

The sample holds a few counts of this clonotype. Its target is not known. CDR3 size: 14 residues. Per the germline V gene, CDR1 is MNHNS and CDR2 is SASEGT. With 6 bases clipped from V and 2 bases from J, the junction kept 5 bases outside the gene matches. Ranging in age from roughly 6 to 95, the donors were healthy Caucasian individuals from Russia. A second PCR of roughly 7 to 11 cycles used a sample-barcoded 5' primer and a J-beta primer mix. MiXCR was run by TCRdb on the 5' RACE reads, yielding one entry per CDR3 protein. Here the sample spans 850,000 to 950,000 distinct CDR3 sequences, more than 25% being singletons.

The sample was blood. The chain couples TRBV6-1 to TRBJ1-1; 8 nucleotides line up with TRBD1. This TCR came from a woman of 80 years or more in good health. The CDR3 DNA reads TGTGCCAGCAGCGCAGACAGGGGAAACACTGAAGCTTTCTTT. Translation gives CASSADRGNTEAFF.